One sample yielded the 10 T cell receptor beta chains listed below, sequenced in a study of blood T cell repertoires in COVID-19. Profiling relied on immunoSEQ multiplex PCR, and the TCRdb table lists in-frame clones only, not all of them. The data hold 25,000 to 30,000 clones, with roughly nine tenths observed a single time. The material sequenced was peripheral blood. The receptors were gathered from a human donor in a cohort sampled during active COVID-19.

The chain is built from TRBV10-2 and TRBJ2-1, with 7 bases lining up with TRBD2. V trimming: 6 bases; J trimming: 2 bases; junction bases outside the gene matches: 1. In germline, CDR1 is WSHSY, CDR2 SAAADI. The CDR3 extends over 13 amino acids. CDR3 sequence reads: CASSGGTYNEQFF. The CDR3 DNA is TGCGCCAGCAGCGGGGGGACCTACAATGAGCAGTTCTTC.

The chain links TRBV6-5 to TRBJ1-2; D may be TRBD1 (6 bases). The CDR3 length is 14 residues. The V gene's germline CDR1 is MNHEY and CDR2 SVGAGI. Deletions cut 6 bases from V and 8 bases from J, with 19 bases between. The CDR3: CASRGPGGGEGYTF. CDR3 DNA: TGTGCCAGCAGGGGCCCCGGAGGGGGGGAAGGCTACACCTTC.

This clone was recorded only once. V gene TRBV2 combines with J gene TRBJ1-1; D is unresolved. In germline, CDR1 is SNHLY, CDR2 FYNNEI. Trimming shortened V by 5 bases and J by 2 bases, and 9 bases separated the two germline ends. The CDR3 sequence is 13 residues long. CDR3 nucleotides: TGTGCCAGCAGTCCCGAGATAAACACTGAAGCTTTCTTT. Its translation is CASSPEINTEAFF.

The V and J genes are TRBV18 and TRBJ2-1; perhaps TRBD2 as D (6 bases). Germline V CDR1 and CDR2: KGHSH, LQKENI. The V gene lost 3 bases and the J gene lost 4 bases, with 13 bases spanning the gap. The CDR3 extends over 15 amino acids. CDR3 region: CASSPGSGSYNEQFF. In DNA form, the CDR3 reads TGTGCCAGCTCACCGGGTAGCGGATCTTACAATGAGCAGTTCTTC.

J is TRBJ2-2 and V is TRBV10-3; possibly TRBD2 for D (7 bases). CDR3 size: 16 residues. CDR1 and CDR2 from the germline V gene are ENHRY and SYGVKD. V was trimmed by 7 bases and J by 5 bases, leaving 20 bases between them. Written as DNA, the CDR3 is TGTGCCATCAAGGGGGGGCATACCACGAGGACCGGGGAGCTGTTTTTT. Translating gives CAIKGGHTTRTGELFF.

Note on this clone: Its ends do not fully match the called genes, so a read error is possible. The chain links TRBV27 to TRBJ1-3, with D perhaps TRBD1 (5 bases). The CDR3 extends over 15 amino acids. CDR1 is MNHEY and CDR2 is SMNVEV in the germline V gene (reference sequence). CDR3 amino acids: CASSLSGLAGNTIYF. Here the CDR3 DNA reads TGTGCCAGCAGTCTATCGGGACTTGCTGGAAACACCATATATTTT.

This rearrangement joins TRBV20-1 to TRBJ1-2; no reliable D call. There are 11 residues in the CDR3. Trimming shortened V by 6 bases and J by 4 bases, and 9 bases separated the two germline ends. Germline loops: CDR1 DFQATT, CDR2 SNEGSKA (reference sequence). The CDR3 region has the DNA TGCAGTGCCCTAAACAGCTATGGCTACACCTTC. Amino acid sequence: CSALNSYGYTF.

The chain uses TRBV19 and TRBJ2-1; D gene ambiguous. This CDR3 is 15 amino acids long. The ends were cut back, 3 bases at V and 5 bases at J, with 14 bases in the middle. Looked up from germline, CDR1 is LNHDA and CDR2 is SQIVND (reference sequence). For the CDR3, the DNA is TGTGCCAGTAGTATTCAGTCAAGAAATAACAATGAGCAGTTCTTC. Its protein is CASSIQSRNNNEQFF.

The rearrangement uses TRBV7-6 and TRBJ1-2; TRBD1 matches at 7 bases. V was clipped by 3 bases and J by 1 base; unmatched bases: 8. Germline lookup yields CDR1 SGHVS and CDR2 FNYEAQ. The CDR3 is 16 amino acids. CDR3 coding DNA: TGTGCCAGCAGCTTGGGGGACAGATCCTTTAACTATGGCTACACCTTC. Residues: CASSLGDRSFNYGYTF.

This clone has a handful of counts. The chain combines TRBV7-9 with TRBJ1-2; a possible D gene is TRBD1 (5 bases). CDR1 and CDR2 (germline): SEHNR, FQNEAQ (reference sequence). Between the trimmed V and J ends, which lost 2 bases and 6 bases, there was a span of 13 bases. There are 14 residues in the CDR3. The CDR3 DNA reads as TGTGCCAGCAGCTTATGGTCGGGGGAGGATGGCTACACCTTC. This gives the protein CASSLWSGEDGYTF.